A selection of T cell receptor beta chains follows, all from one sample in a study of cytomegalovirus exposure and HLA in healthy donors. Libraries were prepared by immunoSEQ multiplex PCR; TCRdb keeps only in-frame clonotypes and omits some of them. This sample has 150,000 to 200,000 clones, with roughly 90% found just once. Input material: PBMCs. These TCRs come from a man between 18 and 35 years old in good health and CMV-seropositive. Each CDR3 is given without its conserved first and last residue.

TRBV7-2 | ASSLAGLSDGYEQY
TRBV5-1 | ASSTSGRLHEQY
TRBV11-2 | ASSLSLPGELF
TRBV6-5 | ASSSPTGSEAF
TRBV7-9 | ASSPSGSSWDEQF
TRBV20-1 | SVPGTQY
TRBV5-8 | ASSLEAQGRRNGYT
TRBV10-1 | ASEPGQGVYNEQF
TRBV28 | ASRLTSGKYNEQF
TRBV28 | ASSSPGLAGFETDTQY
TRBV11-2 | ASSLVRGVVEAF
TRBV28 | ASSPVDRSYGYT
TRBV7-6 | ASSLVASGREQY
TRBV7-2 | ASSLGTGGFYEQY
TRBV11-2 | ASSSLGGSGAYEQY
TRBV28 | ASSLTGGQGGEKLF
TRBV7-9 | ASSPPTSGLTDTQY
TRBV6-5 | ASSLSGKQY
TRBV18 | ASSPPEGAGKNIQY
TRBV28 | ASSYRDRVEQY
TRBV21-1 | ASSKKIAPGQVFYEQY
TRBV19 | ASSIDRWSPNYGYT
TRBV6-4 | ASSDPWSGRDASTDTQY
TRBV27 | ASSLHGGTAF
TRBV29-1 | SVEFGLYEQY
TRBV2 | ASKGSGYTDTQY
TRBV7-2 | ASSLVSGDRNEQF
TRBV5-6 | ASSTTPTTSGRNYNEQF
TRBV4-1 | ASSQGRGGRASYEQY
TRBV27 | ASSSLAGGRGEQF
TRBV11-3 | ASSQNSGSYNEQF
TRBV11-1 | ASSWTLAGGTYNEQF
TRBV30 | AWRGDMSNYGYT
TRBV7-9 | ASSLSGSRGETQY
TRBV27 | ASSFRTGRGTEAF
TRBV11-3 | ASSFESGYEQF
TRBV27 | ASSLAFSYEQY
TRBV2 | ASSERTTSITDTQY